This T cell receptor (beta chain) was profiled in a study of T cells in Graves' hyperthyroidism and ophthalmopathy. The study, taken as a whole, reports: Ophthalmopathy and stable hyperthyroidism were told apart by a 13 V-J model. For ophthalmopathy, model prediction preceded onset by a median around six months. Most clonotypes expanded in thyroid above 0.001 were likewise present in blood.

Authors of the study amplified TCR beta CDR3 regions from RNA transcripts. First-round RT-PCR targeting the TCR CDR3 was performed with the HTBI primer set. In TCRdb, the multiplex PCR reads were re-called with MiXCR into one record per CDR3 protein. This sample has 300,000 or so distinct CDR3 sequences, with around a sixth found just once. The CDR3 has 15 amino acids. The germline V gene has CDR1 KGHSH and CDR2 LQKENI. Trimming pared 1 base from V and 3 bases from J, leaving 13 bases between. Comment on this clonotype: Its target is unknown.

Not enrolled were patients with uncontrolled infection, other autoimmune disease, pregnancy or lactation. Sequenced: blood. This clonotype originated in a man aged 25 to 40 with Graves' hyperthyroidism. This chain connects TRBV18 to TRBJ2-7; D may be TRBD1 (5 bases). This CDR3 reads CASSPQKGLNYEQYF. The CDR3 nucleotides are TGTGCCAGCTCACCACAAAAGGGGCTGAACTACGAGCAGTACTTC. The whole variable domain, remainder taken from reference TRBV18 and TRBJ2-7, is NAGVMQNPRHLVRRRGQEARLRCSPMKGHSHVYWYRQLPEEGLKFMVYLQKENIIDESGMPKERFSAEFPKEGPSILRIQQVVRGDSAAYFCASSPQKGLNYEQYFGPGTRLTVT.